This TCR beta chain came from a study of CD8+ T cells in alopecia areata. Looking at the study overall: Dosing with tofacitinib proceeded for 6 to 18 months, followed by 6 months off drug.

This CDR3 is built from 13 residues. V lost 1 base, J lost 4 bases, and 11 bases lay in between. Germline lookup yields CDR1 SQVTM and CDR2 ANQGSEA. TCR sequencing used cDNA made by reverse transcription of extracted RNA. Data came from immunoSEQ multiplex PCR; TCRdb stores just in-frame clones and leaves some out. Of some 110,000 clones in the sample, roughly two fifths are singletons; the top ten hold over 3%. Lesional scalp tissue (obtained by punch biopsy) and peripheral blood were collected from alopecia areata patients. Cell sorting was applied to PBMCs, and CD4+ and CD8+ T cells were collected.

The chain has TRBV29-1 and TRBJ2-7; maybe TRBD1 (7 bases). The sample was CD4+ T cells sorted from blood. The source of this sequence is a human donor with alopecia areata. The CDR3: CSVEGAGGYEQYF. The CDR3 DNA is TGCAGCGTTGAAGGGGCAGGGGGGTACGAGCAGTACTTC.